The 24 T cell receptor beta chains reported below all come from one sample, sequenced in a study of blood T cell repertoires in COVID-19. Profiling relied on immunoSEQ multiplex PCR, and the TCRdb table lists in-frame clones only, not all of them. The table lists 250,000 to 400,000 clones, about 90% of them singletons, with roughly 2.9% in the top ten. The sample consisted of peripheral blood. Receptor source: a woman under 40 with COVID-19, enrolled during active disease.

V usage is TRBV2 and J usage is TRBJ1-4, with a weak D call TRBD1 (5 bases). CDR1 SNHLY and CDR2 FYNNEI come from the germline V gene. V was pared by 7 bases and J by 8 bases, with 14 bases between. CDR3 length: 13 residues. CDR3 protein: CASNPRVGEKLFF. The CDR3 DNA is TGTGCCAGCAATCCCAGGGTAGGGGAAAAACTGTTTTTT.

J is TRBJ2-3 and V is TRBV5-1; TRBD2 might be the D (6 bases). Germline lookup yields CDR1 SGHRS and CDR2 YFSETQ. V was cut by 0 bases and J by 5 bases, with 16 bases left in between. This CDR3 is 16 amino acids long. The CDR3 loop reads CASSLASRDSRDTQYF. As DNA, the CDR3 is TGCGCCAGCAGCTTGGCCTCCCGGGACTCAAGAGATACGCAGTATTTT.

As DNA, the CDR3 is TGTGCCAGCAGCCGAGCCCAGGGCTACGAGCAGTACTTC. Translation gives CASSRAQGYEQYF. The rearrangement links TRBV3-1 (or the pseudogene TRBV3-2) to TRBJ2-7, with D possibly TRBD1 on 5 matching bases. V lost 4 bases to trimming and J lost 3 bases, with 10 bases between them. Germline CDR1 reads LGHDT; CDR2 reads YNNKEL (reference sequence). This CDR3 region has 13 residues.

This CDR3 reads CASSSRHGTGSGTDTQYF. CDR3 DNA: TGCGCCAGCAGCTCCAGGCACGGGACAGGGAGTGGGACAGATACGCAGTATTTT. This chain connects TRBV5-1 to TRBJ2-3; 9 nucleotides line up with TRBD1. The CDR3 spans 18 residues. V was pared by 3 bases and J by 3 bases, with 14 bases of the junction left unmatched. Germline loops: CDR1 SGHRS, CDR2 YFSETQ.

The chain is built from TRBV2 and TRBJ2-7; TRBD1 aligns across 9 bases. Germline V gene data show CDR1 as SNHLY and CDR2 as FYNNEI. V shed 11 bases, J shed 5 bases, and the junction held 10 bases outside the gene matches. The CDR3 sequence is 13 residues long. The CDR3 DNA is TGTGCCCTTAGGGGGACAGGGACGCACGAGCAGTACTTC. It codes for CALRGTGTHEQYF. Combining the CDR3 with reference TRBV2 and TRBJ2-7 gives the whole variable domain EPEVTQTPSHQVTQMGQEVILRCVPISNHLYFYWYRQILGQKVEFLVSFYNNEISEKSEIFDDQFSVERPDGSNFTLKIRSTKLEDSAMYFCALRGTGTHEQYFGPGTRLTVT.

V usage is TRBV2 and J usage is TRBJ1-2, with TRBD1 matching 7 bases. Germline lookup yields CDR1 SNHLY and CDR2 FYNNEI. Trimming at V came to 6 bases and at J to 2 bases, leaving 3 bases not matched to a gene. The CDR3 spans 13 residues. The CDR3 sequence: CASRPGQNYGYTF. In DNA, the CDR3 is TGTGCCAGCAGGCCGGGACAGAACTATGGCTACACCTTC.

CDR3 residues: CASSFRTSGRYSYNEQFF. The CDR3 region has the DNA TGTGCCAGCAGCTTTCGGACTAGCGGGCGTTACTCCTACAATGAGCAGTTCTTC. This chain joins TRBV9 and TRBJ2-1, with 11 bases identical to TRBD2. Losses at the gene ends were 4 bases for V and 0 bases for J; bases not matched to a gene: 9. The CDR3 runs 18 residues. CDR1 is SGDLS, CDR2 YYNGEE, per germline.

The CDR3 loop reads CASSTDWPSSYNEQFF. The CDR3 DNA follows: TGTGCCAGCAGCACTGACTGGCCGAGCTCCTACAATGAGCAGTTCTTC. This chain connects TRBV28 to TRBJ2-1; D remains ambiguous. The V end lost 6 bases, the J end lost 0 bases, and 15 bases lay between the germline ends. The CDR3 spans 16 residues. Germline CDR1 and CDR2: MDHEN and SYDVKM.

The chain combines TRBV6-5 with TRBJ1-2; 11 nucleotides align to TRBD1. Looked up from germline, CDR1 is MNHEY and CDR2 is SVGAGI. The CDR3 is 15 amino acids. Trimming at V came to 8 bases and at J to 0 bases, leaving 5 bases not matched to a gene. The CDR3 DNA is TGTGCCAGCCGGGACAGGGGGGGCTCTAACTATGGCTACACCTTC. Its translation: CASRDRGGSNYGYTF.

The chain joins TRBV6-5 to TRBJ1-2; 9 nucleotides line up with TRBD1. Looked up from germline, CDR1 is MNHEY and CDR2 is SVGAGI. Unmatched junction bases numbered 8, after V lost 5 bases and J lost 7 bases. The CDR3 loop spans 14 amino acids. The CDR3 nucleotides are TGTGCCAGCAGTACCGACAGGGGGAAGGGTGGCTACACCTTC. This gives the protein CASSTDRGKGGYTF.

The chain couples TRBV28 to TRBJ1-2; 10 bases agree with TRBD1. Trimming at V came to 3 bases and at J to 5 bases, leaving 9 bases not matched to a gene. The germline CDR1 and CDR2 sequences are MDHEN and SYDVKM. The CDR3 totals 16 residues. CDR3 sequence reads: CASSFLGTGALYGYTF. CDR3 DNA sequence: TGTGCCAGCAGTTTCCTCGGGACAGGGGCTTTGTATGGCTACACCTTC.

The chain recombines TRBV28 with TRBJ1-4; D may be TRBD1 (5 bases). CDR3 length: 15 residues. Trimming stripped 6 bases from V and 8 bases from J, with 19 bases between. CDR1 and CDR2 (germline): MDHEN, SYDVKM. CDR3 amino acids: CASSQGGGLKEKLFF. The CDR3 region has the DNA TGTGCCAGCAGCCAGGGTGGAGGGTTAAAAGAAAAACTGTTTTTT. The full variable domain, with the rest looked up from reference TRBV28 and TRBJ1-4, is DVKVTQSSRYLVKRTGEKVFLECVQDMDHENMFWYRQDPGLGLRLIYFSYDVKMKEKGDIPEGYSVSREKKERFSLILESASTNQTSMYLCASSQGGGLKEKLFFGSGTQLSVL.

This chain links TRBV5-8 with TRBJ1-1; weak D call: TRBD1 (6 bases). This CDR3 has 15 amino acids. Per germline, CDR1 SGHTS and CDR2 YDEGEE. V gave up 4 bases and J gave up 0 bases, with 13 bases separating them. In DNA form, the CDR3 reads TGTGCCAGCAGCGGAGCCGGGACAATGAACACTGAAGCTTTCTTT. Protein product: CASSGAGTMNTEAFF.

This clone was seen just once. The rearrangement links TRBV10-2 to TRBJ1-2; no reliable D call. Trimming removed 4 bases from V and 11 bases from J, with 14 bases in between. Germline V gene lookup returns CDR1 WSHSY and CDR2 SAAADI. This CDR3 comprises 12 residues. As DNA, the CDR3 is TGCGCCAGCAGTGCCAGGATGCTCGATTACACCTTC. Translation: CASSARMLDYTF.

The rearrangement uses TRBV5-6 and TRBJ2-5, with TRBD1 as a possible D gene (6 bases). The CDR3 is made up of 12 amino acids. CDR1 and CDR2 (germline): SGHDT, YYEEEE. V was clipped by 3 bases and J by 7 bases, with 10 bases between them. CDR3 in amino acids: CASSYRAGTQYF. DNA of the CDR3: TGTGCCAGCAGCTACAGGGCTGGGACCCAGTACTTC.

On this clone: Other DNA sequences in this specimen translate into the identical CDR3. The rearrangement uses TRBV7-9 and TRBJ1-1, with TRBD1 matching over 7 bases. The CDR3 totals 14 residues. Germline V gene data show CDR1 as SEHNR and CDR2 as FQNEAQ (reference sequence). J was trimmed by 1 base and V by 5 bases; bases with no gene match: 4. The CDR3 region is CASSPGTANTEAFF. Here the CDR3 DNA reads TGTGCCAGCAGCCCGGGGACAGCGAACACTGAAGCTTTCTTT.

The table lists this clone with a count of one. The V gene is TRBV12-3 or TRBV12-4, the J gene TRBJ1-2; D is uncertain. The CDR3 consists of 13 residues. Deletions cut 6 bases from V and 4 bases from J, with 12 bases between. The CDR3 coding sequence is TGTGCCAGCAGACCGAGTCGTGGCTATGGCTACACCTTC. It encodes CASRPSRGYGYTF.

V is TRBV5-1 and J is TRBJ2-3; 12 nucleotides align to TRBD2. Germline V lookup: CDR1 SGHRS, CDR2 YFSETQ. This CDR3 region has 16 residues. Trimming at V came to 2 bases and at J to 3 bases, leaving 4 bases not matched to a gene. The CDR3: CASSLLAGGMTDTQYF. CDR3 bases: TGCGCCAGCAGCTTACTAGCGGGAGGAATGACAGATACGCAGTATTTT.

This clone was seen only a few times. The rearrangement uses TRBV28 and TRBJ2-2, with TRBD1 matching over 8 bases. J lost 3 bases, V lost 4 bases, and 4 bases had no gene match. There are 15 residues in the CDR3. In germline, CDR1 is MDHEN, CDR2 SYDVKM. CDR3 protein: CASSSGQGDTGELFF. The CDR3, as DNA: TGTGCCAGCAGTTCTGGACAGGGAGACACCGGGGAGCTGTTTTTT.

The V gene is TRBV7-9, the J gene TRBJ2-2, with TRBD2 matching over 11 bases. This CDR3 has 18 amino acids. CDR1 SEHNR and CDR2 FQNEAQ come from the germline V gene (reference sequence). The junction had 9 bases not matched to a gene; V was cut back by 2 bases and J by 4 bases. The CDR3 is CASSLIALAGVVTGELFF. CDR3 nucleotide sequence: TGTGCCAGCAGCTTAATCGCACTAGCGGGAGTTGTCACCGGGGAGCTGTTTTTT.

The V gene is TRBV7-9, the J gene TRBJ2-1, with 9 bases lining up with TRBD2. The junction had 5 bases not matched to a gene; V was cut back by 4 bases and J by 4 bases. Germline CDR1 and CDR2: SEHNR and FQNEAQ (reference sequence). The CDR3 extends over 15 amino acids. CDR3 sequence: CASSSSSGVYNEQFF. The DNA of the CDR3 is TGTGCCAGCAGCTCCTCTAGCGGGGTTTACAATGAGCAGTTCTTC.

The chain is built from TRBV10-3 and TRBJ1-4; D perhaps matches TRBD1 (5 bases). The length of the CDR3 is 16 residues. Trimming removed 0 bases from V and 2 bases from J, with 10 bases in between. Germline-derived CDR1 and CDR2 are ENHRY and SYGVKD. CDR3: CAISESAGITNEKLFF. CDR3 in DNA: TGTGCCATCAGTGAGTCCGCAGGGATCACTAATGAAAAACTGTTTTTT.

The CDR3 sequence is CASRPGTRGLDTQYF. The CDR3 DNA sequence: TGTGCCAGTAGACCCGGCACGAGGGGGCTAGATACGCAGTATTTT. This chain joins TRBV19 and TRBJ2-3; 7 nucleotides line up with TRBD1. Looked up from germline, CDR1 is LNHDA and CDR2 is SQIVND (reference sequence). The CDR3 runs 15 residues. The ends lost 6 bases at V and 5 bases at J; junction bases unmatched: 11. Full variable domain (rest looked up from reference TRBV19 and TRBJ2-3): DGGITQSPKYLFRKEGQNVTLSCEQNLNHDAMYWYRQDPGQGLRLIYYSQIVNDFQKGDIAEGYSVSREKKESFPLTVTSAQKNPTAFYLCASRPGTRGLDTQYFGPGTRLTVL.

V is TRBV12-5 and J is TRBJ1-5; 12 bases fit TRBD1. The CDR3 sequence is 20 residues long. Germline lookup yields CDR1 LGHNT and CDR2 FRNRAP. V shed 0 bases, J shed 1 base, and the junction held 10 bases outside the gene matches. The DNA for the CDR3 is TGTGCTAGTGGTTTGGTACATGGGACAGGGGGCGTTGGGAGCAATCAGCCCCAGCATTTT. This gives the protein CASGLVHGTGGVGSNQPQHF.